One T cell receptor beta chain is described in this entry. As yet, its antigen is unknown. This entry belongs to a study of T cell responses to AZD1222 COVID-19 vaccine. Study results and limitations: Only a handful of people who got AZD1222 tested seropositive at baseline. Receipt of two AZD1222 doses was followed by a rise in Spike-specific TCR breadth and depth. Nearly half of unique spike-specific TCRs reportedly avoided B.1.351 and B.1.1.7 mutated regions.

Pooling was applied to second doses at about 4 or about 12 weeks. The data were produced by immunoSEQ multiplex PCR, yet TCRdb's version contains in-frame clones alone and is incomplete. The sample carries more than 95,000 clones, 75% to 90% recorded once. CDR1 is ENHRY, CDR2 SYGVKD, per germline. V lost 3 bases and J lost 0; bases outside the gene matches: 8. The CDR3 spans 16 residues. Sequences were derived from peripheral blood, sampled 28 days after the second AZD1222 dose. This clonotype originated in an adult who received the AZD1222 COVID-19 vaccine. The V gene is TRBV10-3, the J gene TRBJ2-7; 7 bases align to TRBD1. CDR3 DNA: TGTGCCATCAGTGACCACCAGACAGGGAGCTCCTACGAGCAGTACTTC. Protein product: CAISDHQTGSSYEQYF.